The sequence of this TCR beta chain was determined in a study of PD-1 blockade in mismatch repair-deficient tumors. TCRdb keeps only in-frame clones here, not all; method: immunoSEQ multiplex PCR. The table lists about 34,000 clones, 75% to 90% of them singletons. The V gene lost 3 bases and the J gene lost 5 bases, with 14 bases spanning the gap. The CDR3 is made up of 14 amino acids. CDR1 is SGHDT, CDR2 YYEEEE, per germline. The origin of this receptor is an adult with mismatch repair-deficient cancer. The V and J genes are TRBV5-6 and TRBJ2-5; D is perhaps TRBD2 (6 bases). This sample comprised PBMCs, obtained less than 7 weeks after starting pembrolizumab. The CDR3 nucleotides are TGTGCCAGCAGCTCTCCCCAGAGCGGGGAGACCCAGTACTTC. It codes for CASSSPQSGETQYF.